The 4 T cell receptor beta chains presented below share a single source sample, sequenced in a study of blood T cell repertoires in COVID-19. Only in-frame clones appear in the TCRdb table, and some are missing; sequencing was by immunoSEQ multiplex PCR. This sample has about 190,000 clones, with 70% to 80% found just once. Specimen: peripheral blood. The origin of the receptors is a man between 45 and 60 years old who had recovered from COVID-19.

This chain links TRBV7-9 with TRBJ2-7; 7 nucleotides agree with TRBD2. Germline CDR1 is SEHNR and CDR2 is FQNEAQ (reference sequence). Trimming removed 4 bases from V and 2 bases from J; junction bases left unmatched: 5. CDR3 length: 14 amino acids. The CDR3 region is CASSSGLLPYEQYF. CDR3 sequence (DNA): TGTGCCAGCAGCTCGGGACTATTACCCTACGAGCAGTACTTC.

The chain combines TRBV6-6 with TRBJ2-2; D is perhaps TRBD2 (6 bases). Between the trimmed V and J ends, which lost 10 bases and 1 base, there was a span of 13 bases. The CDR3 sequence is 14 residues long. Looked up from germline, CDR1 is MNHNY and CDR2 is SVGAGI (reference sequence). In DNA form, the CDR3 reads TGTGCCATTAGGAGGGAGAGGAACACCGGGGAGCTGTTTTTT. It codes for CAIRRERNTGELFF.

The gene calls are TRBV3-1 (or the pseudogene TRBV3-2) and TRBJ1-1, with a weak D call TRBD1 (5 bases). Trimming left V 5 bases short and J 6 bases short, with 22 bases between. Germline CDR1 is LGHDT and CDR2 is YNNKEL (reference sequence). The CDR3 is 16 amino acids. CDR3 DNA: TGTGCCAGCAGCTTTGGATCGCCCGCCCAAGGGGCTGAAGCTTTCTTT. This codes for CASSFGSPAQGAEAFF.

The V gene is TRBV27, the J gene TRBJ1-1; D is perhaps TRBD1 (5 bases). CDR3 length: 15 residues. From germline, CDR1 is MNHEY and CDR2 SMNVEV (reference sequence). V was pared by 1 base and J by 1 base, with 10 bases between. The CDR3 protein is CASSLFQGKNTEAFF. As DNA, the CDR3 is TGTGCCAGCAGTTTATTTCAGGGAAAGAACACTGAAGCTTTCTTT.